The rows below give T cell receptor beta chains drawn from one sample of a study of CD8+ T cells in alopecia areata. Assay: immunoSEQ multiplex PCR; the TCRdb copy retains only in-frame clones and omits some. The sample records 100,000 to 120,000 clones, 58% being singletons. Sequenced sample: NKG2D-low CD8+ T cells sorted from blood. Every receptor here comes from a human donor with alopecia areata. Both conserved end residues are trimmed from each CDR3.

TRBJ2-5 | TRBV4-1 | ASSQVERSKETQY
TRBJ2-5 | TRBV28 | ASSSKTGGRRQETQY
TRBJ2-3 | TRBV9 | ASSVQDSPTDTQY
TRBJ2-1 | TRBV7-2 | ASSLAGVSYNEQF
. | TRBV4-2 | ASSPLGLAGFQSYEQY
TRBJ2-7 | TRBV6-1 | ASSERGLGRLSAYEQY
TRBJ2-5 | TRBV2 | ASIGGMETQY
TRBJ2-3 | TRBV15 | ATSPGLAEPLSTDTQY
TRBJ2-7 | TRBV2 | ASRQTGREQY
TRBJ2-7 | TRBV9 | ASSANSYEQY
TRBJ2-1 | TRBV30 | AWSGADEQF
TRBJ1-1 | TRBV9 | ASSVGGGDPEAF
TRBJ2-3 | TRBV27 | ASSLTSGRRSDTQY
TRBJ1-1 | TRBV29-1 | SDVDNTEAF
TRBJ2-7 | TRBV27 | ASSLGGQSYEQY
TRBJ1-5 | TRBV7-2 | ASSSLGDQPQH
TRBJ2-1 | TRBV11-2 | ASSFDSTGGDEQF
TRBJ2-1 | TRBV6-5 | ASSRTSGRLQF
TRBJ2-7 | TRBV7-8 | ASSFDIGYEQY
TRBJ2-7 | TRBV4-2 | ASSQGYGAYEQY
TRBJ2-7 | TRBV5-1 | ASSFHSYEQY
TRBJ2-7 | TRBV13 | ASSLGQDEQY
TRBJ2-1 | TRBV7-8 | ASASGSLNEQF
TRBJ2-3 | TRBV27 | ASSLSFTDTQY
TRBJ1-5 | TRBV28 | ASSRAGEGITQPQH
TRBJ1-1 | TRBV4-1 | ASSQVGGTEAF
TRBJ1-1 | TRBV6-5 | ASSHGGLNTEAF
TRBJ2-3 | TRBV27 | ASSLFSPDTQY
TRBJ2-1 | TRBV7-9 | ASSLKAGGPYNEQF
TRBJ2-4 | TRBV28 | ASRSGQGPQDIQY
TRBJ2-1 | TRBV2 | ASSLTSAREQF
TRBJ1-1 | TRBV13 | ASSFWDRETEAF
TRBJ2-3 | TRBV5-1 | ASSFRLAETDTQY
TRBJ1-1 | TRBV5-1 | ASSVGDYRESTEAF
TRBJ1-1 | TRBV30 | AWKNGGGTTEAF
TRBJ1-1 | TRBV11-2 | ASKRTGLNTEAF
TRBJ1-1 | TRBV6-5 | ASSYSSNMNTEAF
TRBJ2-1 | TRBV28 | ASTFRIFPYNEQF
TRBJ2-7 | TRBV11-2 | ASSLGGGTYEQY
TRBJ2-1 | TRBV5-6 | ASTWGASSYNEQF
TRBJ2-3 | TRBV27 | ASRWHGDTSTDTQY
TRBJ2-1 | TRBV27 | ASSLGAGNPNRF
TRBJ1-2 | TRBV13 | ASSSGTDPGYT
TRBJ2-5 | TRBV11-2 | ASSPVRSGWQETQY
TRBJ2-3 | TRBV27 | ASSLEREGTDTQY